This T cell receptor beta chain was identified during a study of blood T cell repertoires in COVID-19. Study in general: Both acute and convalescent COVID-19 samples were obtained from the United States, Italy and Spain. Nucleic acid was either cDNA or gDNA, and it came from T cells, B-cell-depleted T cells, or PBMCs.

The authors' processing: It was from reference gene primer amplification that nucleated cell counts were estimated. Using immunoSEQ multiplex PCR, the repertoire was profiled, and TCRdb retains in-frame clones only, with some absent. D and trimming come from the DNA, and the V and J calls and clone size come from that table. The data show about 200,000 clones, about 85% seen once. The CDR3 extends over 15 amino acids. From germline, CDR1 is GTSNPN and CDR2 SVGIG (reference sequence). V dropped 3 bases and J dropped 0 bases, with 11 bases sitting between them. This clonotype was sampled from a man aged 35 to 55 with acute or convalescent COVID-19. The material sequenced was peripheral blood. This chain links TRBV30 with TRBJ1-4; D is uncertain. The CDR3 nucleotides read TGTGCCTGGAGGACAACTAGTGCAACTAATGAAAAACTGTTTTTT. Encoded protein: CAWRTTSATNEKLFF. The whole variable domain, filled in from reference TRBV30 and TRBJ1-4, reads SQTIHQWPATLVQPVGSPLSLECTVEGTSNPNLYWYRQAAGRGLQLLFYSVGIGQISSEVPQNLSASRPQDRQFILSSKKLLLSDSGFYLCAWRTTSATNEKLFFGSGTQLSVL.